This record covers a single T cell receptor (beta chain). Its specificity is not known. One entry per CDR3 protein, called by TCRdb with MiXCR from the reads. The sample has 40,000 to 55,000 distinct CDR3 sequences, about a fifth seen once; the top ten hold approximately 90%. This entry is derived from a study of T cell repertoires in cytomegalovirus infection. Study summary: CMV epitopes, recently identified HLA-C-restricted and well-studied HLA-B-restricted, were used.

From germline, CDR1 is LNHNV and CDR2 YYDKDF (reference sequence). The CDR3 has 15 amino acids. V lost 0 bases and J lost 4, with 12 bases in between. The V call is TRBV15, the J call TRBJ1-2, with D uncertain. The sequenced sample was CD8+ T cells from cultured PBMCs, obtained from culture after CMV antigen stimulation. The sequence came from a human donor in good health (CMV status not recorded). Some clones in this sample may be carry-over from other donors' samples. The CDR3: CATSRDQDPVYGYTF. CDR3 in DNA: TGTGCCACCAGCAGAGATCAAGATCCCGTCTATGGCTACACCTTC. Supplemented by reference TRBV15 and TRBJ1-2, the full variable domain reads DAMVIQNPRYQVTQFGKPVTLSCSQTLNHNVMYWYQQKSSQAPKLLFHYYDKDFNNEADTPDNFQSRRPNTSFCFLDIRSPGLGDTAMYLCATSRDQDPVYGYTFGSGTRLTVV.